This T cell receptor (beta chain) was obtained from a study of blood T cell repertoires in COVID-19. There are 15 residues in the CDR3. Trimming took 7 bases from V and 4 from J, leaving 17 bases between them. Germline lookup yields CDR1 MDHEN and CDR2 SYDVKM. Profiled with immunoSEQ multiplex PCR; TCRdb holds only in-frame clones, not every one. The table lists over 250,000 clones, 75% to 90% of them singletons. The sequence derives from a woman in her 70s with COVID-19, enrolled during active disease. The V call is TRBV28, the J call TRBJ1-3; D not resolved. Material for sequencing was peripheral blood. Here the CDR3 DNA reads TGTGCCAGCAACTTGGGAGGGTTTGGGGGAAACACCATATATTTT. Protein: CASNLGGFGGNTIYF.